What follows are 32 T cell receptor beta chains derived from one specimen sequenced in a study of tumor and adjacent non-tumor tissue in lung cancer. Three rounds of nested PCR, following a modified ARM-PCR protocol, produced the TCRbeta library. TCRdb independently ran MiXCR on the multiplex PCR reads; one entry per CDR3 protein. The table shows fewer than 120,000 distinct CDR3 sequences, with roughly 84% occurring only once. RNA was extracted from bulk tissue without any cell sorting. Sequencing was carried out using lung tumor tissue. All receptors derive from a man between 65 and 79 years old with non-small cell lung cancer.

V is TRBV11-2 and J is TRBJ2-1; D is undetermined. Germline values: CDR1 SGHAT, CDR2 FQNNGV. This CDR3 is built from 18 residues. CDR3 DNA: TGTGGTAGCAGCTTACATGTGCGACACTGGGCCTCCTACAATGAGCAGTTCTTC. Translated, it gives CGSSLHVRHWASYNEQFF.

To note about this clonotype: The conserved phenylalanine or tryptophan is not found at the CDR3 terminus, so this likely reflects a read error. CDR3 amino acids: CASSRTGGSEANVLTI. The CDR3 DNA sequence: TGTGCCAGCAGTAGGACAGGGGGCTCTGAGGCCAACGTCCTGACTATC. The chain couples TRBV6-5 to TRBJ2-6; the match to TRBD1 covers 11 bases. Germline values: CDR1 MNHEY, CDR2 SVGAGI. The CDR3 runs to 16 residues.

A word on this clonotype: It is likely a read error, because the conserved phenylalanine at the end of the CDR3 is missing. The V gene is TRBV20-1, the J gene TRBJ1-5; no firm D call. The CDR3 consists of 14 residues. Germline V gene lookup returns CDR1 DFQATT and CDR2 SNEGSKA (reference sequence). The CDR3 DNA is TGCAGCGCTCAAATACCCGGGTACAATCAGCCCCAGCATCTT. Protein product: CSAQIPGYNQPQHL.

Comments on this clonotype: Relative to the germline gene, one junction end is altered; a read error may explain this. The chain recombines TRBV6-2 or TRBV6-3 with TRBJ2-5; the D gene is possibly TRBD2 (6 bases). Germline V lookup: CDR1 MNHEY, CDR2 SVGEGT. The CDR3 covers 14 residues. The CDR3 nucleotides read TGTGCCAGCAGAACAAACCCAAGCCGGGAGACACAGCACTTC. Amino acids: CASRTNPSRETQHF.

The chain recombines TRBV6-2 or TRBV6-3 with TRBJ2-2; a weak D match, TRBD2 (6 bases). The CDR3 contains 18 residues. The V and J ends lost 7 bases and 5 bases respectively, with 26 bases between them. Germline lookup yields CDR1 MNHEY and CDR2 SVGEGT. CDR3 in DNA: TGTGCCAGCATTTATTTTGCTGGCAGGAGGGCCGGAACCGGGGAGCTGTTTTTT. Residues: CASIYFAGRRAGTGELFF.

The V gene is TRBV4-3, the J gene TRBJ2-1, with TRBD2 matching over 8 bases. Unmatched junction bases numbered 14, after V lost 11 bases and J lost 5 bases. CDR1 and CDR2 (germline): LGHNA, YSLEER. The CDR3 has 15 amino acids. CDR3 protein: CAGNHLPGLDNEQFF. The CDR3 region has the DNA TGCGCCGGCAACCACCTTCCGGGACTAGACAATGAGCAGTTCTTC.

Note on this clonotype: Because it lacks the conserved phenylalanine or tryptophan at the end, this CDR3 is likely a read error. The CDR3 DNA is TGTGCCAGCAGCATCTTTGACAGGGACGAGCAGTACCTC. Protein product: CASSIFDRDEQYL. The chain couples TRBV5-8 to TRBJ2-7; 7 positions match TRBD1. Germline CDR1 SGHTS, CDR2 YDEGEE. The CDR3 runs 13 residues. The V gene end was trimmed by 4 bases and the J gene end by 5 bases; junction bases not matched to a gene: 6.

Turning to this clonotype: One base away lies a much larger clone, so this may be a sequencing read error. The chain employs TRBV30 and TRBJ2-3; the match to TRBD1 covers 7 bases. The germline gives CDR1 GTSNPN, CDR2 SVGIG (reference sequence). The CDR3 has 15 residues. DNA of the CDR3: TGTGCCTGGAGTCCCGGGACAGCTAGCATAGATACGCAGTATTTT. It codes for CAWSPGTASIDTQYF.

This clonotype was detected many times. This chain uses TRBV12-3 or TRBV12-4 with TRBJ2-7; D perhaps matches TRBD2 (5 bases). CDR3 length: 13 amino acids. Trimming removed 6 bases from V and 1 base from J, with 10 bases in between. The CDR3 spells CASSRGLSYEQYF. As DNA, the CDR3 is TGTGCCAGCAGCCGGGGATTGTCCTACGAGCAGTACTTC.

On this clonotype itself: At one end, the junction sequence differs from germline, possibly due to a read error. The CDR3 region is CSASGGRFPYEQHF. Written as DNA, the CDR3 is TGCAGTGCTAGTGGAGGACGGTTCCCTTACGAGCAGCACTTT. The V and J genes are TRBV20-1 and TRBJ2-7, with D tentatively TRBD2 (5 bases). The germline gives CDR1 DFQATT, CDR2 SNEGSKA (reference sequence). This CDR3 contains 14 residues.

J is TRBJ2-1 and V is TRBV11-3, with D unclear. The germline V gene has CDR1 SGHNT and CDR2 YENEEA. V was clipped by 9 bases and J by 4 bases, with 13 bases between them. This CDR3 is 13 amino acids long. The CDR3 DNA reads TGTGCCAGGAGTTTGGTACAATACAATGAGCAGTTCTTC. Protein sequence: CARSLVQYNEQFF.

As to this clonotype: An end of the junction differs from the germline gene, which may be a read error. This sequence joins TRBV4-3 and TRBJ1-2, with D uncertain. Per the germline V gene, CDR1 is LGHNA and CDR2 is YSLEER. The CDR3 is made up of 13 amino acids. The CDR3 DNA follows: TGCGCCAGCAGCCAAGGGGCGGCATATCGCTACATCTTC. As protein: CASSQGAAYRYIF.

Concerning this clonotype: Germline and junction disagree at one end, which may indicate a read error. The chain carries TRBV29-1 and TRBJ1-2, with D possibly TRBD1 on 6 matching bases. This CDR3 has 13 residues. Germline V CDR1 and CDR2: SQVTM, ANQGSEA. In nucleotides, the CDR3 is TGCTGCGTCCTCCAGACAGGAGCCTATGGCTACACCTTC. It encodes CCVLQTGAYGYTF.

A note on this clonotype: Its ends do not fully match the called genes, so a read error is possible. This sequence joins TRBV11-2 and TRBJ2-7; TRBD1 is a possible D gene (6 bases). The CDR3 contains 15 residues. Per germline, CDR1 SGHAT and CDR2 FQNNGV. For the CDR3, the DNA is TGTGCCAACAGCCCGTACTCCGGGACAACATATGAGCAGTACTTC. Encoded protein: CANSPYSGTTYEQYF.

Note on this clonotype: The junction differs from germline at one of its ends, possibly a read error. This rearrangement joins TRBV12-3 or TRBV12-4 to TRBJ1-2; no clear D gene. This CDR3 contains 15 residues. This CDR3 reads CARSLFTVFGYGYTF. Here the CDR3 DNA reads TGTGCCAGGAGTTTATTCACAGTGTTTGGCTATGGCTACACCTTC.

Points on this clonotype: This CDR3 fails to terminate in the conserved phenylalanine or tryptophan, so it likely reflects a read error. The genes are TRBV12-3 or TRBV12-4 and TRBJ1-6, with D tentatively TRBD1 (6 bases). The length of the CDR3 is 14 residues. The ends were cut back, 9 bases at V and 3 bases at J, with 12 bases in the middle. CDR3 residues: CARNRTVYNSPLHV. The CDR3 DNA sequence: TGTGCCAGGAATCGGACAGTCTATAATTCACCCCTCCACGTT.

In regard to this clonotype: The junction departs from germline at one end; a sequencing error may be responsible. The chain is built from TRBV11-2 and TRBJ2-7, with TRBD1 matching over 9 bases. The DNA end is a closer match to TRBJ2-3, so the J assignment may be wrong. Germline CDR1 and CDR2: SGHAT and FQNNGV. CDR3 length: 15 amino acids. The chain's CDR3 is CPSSPGTGPSYEQYF. Written as DNA, the CDR3 is TGTCCCAGCAGCCCCGGGACAGGGCCCTCCTACGAGCAGTATTTT.

Comments on this clonotype: The CDR3 carries no conserved terminal phenylalanine or tryptophan, so it likely arises from a read error. This chain joins TRBV6-2 or TRBV6-3 and TRBJ2-1, with D unresolved. Germline V gene data show CDR1 as MNHEY and CDR2 as SVGEGT. The CDR3 runs 13 residues. The CDR3 DNA follows: TGTCCCAGCAACAGAGACGGTTACAATGAGCAGTTCTTA. It codes for CPSNRDGYNEQFL.

A note on this clonotype: One end of the junction does not line up with germline, which may come from a read error. V and J are TRBV6-5 and TRBJ2-7; D not resolved. CDR1 MNHEY and CDR2 SVGAGI come from the germline V gene. The CDR3 totals 12 residues. CDR3 DNA: TGTACCACCCAACAGAGCTCCTACGAACAGTACTTC. Translating it yields CTTQQSSYEQYF.

With respect to this clonotype: At one end, the junction sequence differs from germline, possibly due to a read error. The chain links TRBV29-1 to TRBJ2-1, with a tentative D call TRBD2 (5 bases). The germline V gene has CDR1 SQVTM and CDR2 ANQGSEA. There are 14 residues in the CDR3. CDR3 residues: CSVDGLREWNEHFF. In DNA form, the CDR3 reads TGCAGCGTTGATGGATTGAGGGAGTGGAATGAGCACTTCTTC.

This chain connects TRBV12-3 or TRBV12-4 to TRBJ2-5, with D possibly being TRBD2 (5 bases). V was shortened by 6 bases and J by 8 bases, with 22 bases between the two germline ends. The CDR3 extends over 15 amino acids. The CDR3 spells CASSGLARVLETQYF. The CDR3 coding sequence is TGTGCCAGCAGCGGGCTAGCTAGAGTGCTGGAAACCCAGTACTTC.

As for this clonotype: The CDR3 does not close with the conserved phenylalanine or tryptophan, likely indicating a read error. CDR3 residues: CSARSAGGSYTQYL. The DNA of the CDR3 is TGCAGCGCCCGGAGCGCGGGAGGCTCCTATACGCAGTATTTA. The chain has TRBV29-1 and TRBJ2-3, with 8 bases lining up with TRBD2. Germline V gene lookup returns CDR1 SQVTM and CDR2 ANQGSEA. With 7 bases clipped from V and 7 bases from J, the junction kept 13 bases outside the gene matches. This CDR3 has 14 residues.

This sequence joins TRBV20-1 and TRBJ1-4, with D hard to call. This CDR3 has 14 residues. Germline CDR1 is DFQATT and CDR2 is SNEGSKA (reference sequence). Deletions cut 5 bases from V and 7 bases from J, with 17 bases between. CDR3 loop: CSAVSSSVGEKLFF. The CDR3 bases are TGCAGTGCTGTCTCATCCAGCGTTGGTGAAAAACTGTTTTTT.

With regard to this clonotype: At one end the junction does not follow the germline gene, possibly because of a read error. The chain recombines TRBV6-1 with TRBJ1-1; the D gene is possibly TRBD1 (5 bases). CDR1 is MNHNS and CDR2 is SASEGT in the germline V gene. CDR3 size: 14 residues. The CDR3 coding sequence is TGTGCCAGCAGTGTCGGGGGTATAGACACTGAAGCTTCGTTT. Translation: CASSVGGIDTEASF.

This clonotype turned up a few times. An end of the junction does not agree with germline; a read error may underlie this. The chain couples TRBV4-1 to TRBJ2-5; TRBD2 might be the D (5 bases). The CDR3 has 14 amino acids. Germline CDR1 reads MGHRA; CDR2 reads YSYEKL. Here the CDR3 reads CASNQQWRQETQYF. CDR3 in DNA: TGTGCCAGCAACCAACAATGGAGGCAAGAGACCCAGTACTTC.

Worth noting for this clonotype: A read error may account for a junction end that differs from germline. The chain combines TRBV5-6 with TRBJ2-5, with a tentative D call TRBD2 (6 bases). Germline V CDR1 and CDR2: SGHDT, YYEEEE. The CDR3 contains 16 residues. CDR3 region: CANSNKRAGARETQCF. The CDR3, as DNA: TGTGCCAACAGTAACAAGCGGGCAGGCGCGCGAGAGACCCAGTGCTTC.

With regard to this clonotype: This may arise from a read error, as a much more abundant clone is one base away. This rearrangement joins TRBV28 to TRBJ1-6; D is uncertain. The germline V gene encodes CDR1 MDHEN and CDR2 SYDVKM. V lost 8 bases and J lost 5, with 7 bases in between. CDR3 length equals 12 residues. CDR3 protein: CASGRHNSPLHF. The CDR3 nucleotides read TGTGCCAGCGGCAGGCATAATTCACCCCTCCACTTT. The variable domain in full, completed from reference TRBV28 and TRBJ1-6, reads DVKVTQSSRYLVKRTGEKVFLECVQDMDHENMFWYRQDPGLGLRLIYFSYDVKMKEKGDIPEGYSVSREKKERFSLILESASTNQTSMYLCASGRHNSPLHFGNGTRLTVT.

The chain joins TRBV11-2 to TRBJ2-6; D possibly uses TRBD1 or TRBD2 (6 bases each). Trimming took off 0 bases at V and 3 bases at J, with 9 bases between the two ends. This CDR3 is built from 16 residues. The germline gives CDR1 SGHAT, CDR2 FQNNGV. The CDR3 DNA sequence: TGTGCCAGCAGCTTAGACGGGGGCTATGGGGCCAACGTCCTGACTTTC. This codes for CASSLDGGYGANVLTF.

This clonotype has a count of ten or more. The chain employs TRBV20-1 and TRBJ2-5, with TRBD1 identical over 11 bases. V was clipped by 6 bases and J by 4 bases; unmatched bases: 7. CDR1 DFQATT and CDR2 SNEGSKA come from the germline V gene (reference sequence). The CDR3 runs 14 residues. In DNA, the CDR3 is TGCAGTGCCGAAGGACAGGGGGCTGGAGAGACCCAGTACTTC. It encodes CSAEGQGAGETQYF.

Note on this clonotype: A read error may produce the germline difference seen at one junction end. The chain uses TRBV12-3 or TRBV12-4 and TRBJ2-3; D remains ambiguous. This CDR3 has 13 amino acids. CDR3: CTSSLGQTDTQYF. CDR3 in DNA: TGTACCAGCAGTTTAGGTCAAACTGATACGCAGTATTTT.

Of note for this clonotype: Its ends do not fully match the called genes, so a read error is possible. The chain has TRBV12-3 or TRBV12-4 and TRBJ2-7; D is perhaps TRBD1 (5 bases). The CDR3 has 15 residues. CDR3 sequence: CAISTSTVGPYEQYF. CDR3 in DNA: TGTGCCATCAGTACCTCGACAGTAGGACCCTACGAGCAGTACTTC.

Details on this clonotype: It may be a read error: a sequence one base away is much more abundant. J is TRBJ2-1 and V is TRBV20-1; TRBD2 matches 8 bases. The CDR3 length is 12 residues. In germline, CDR1 is DFQATT, CDR2 SNEGSKA (reference sequence). CDR3 DNA sequence: TGCAGTGGAAGCGGGGGCTACGATGAGCAGTTCTTC. Amino acid sequence: CSGSGGYDEQFF.